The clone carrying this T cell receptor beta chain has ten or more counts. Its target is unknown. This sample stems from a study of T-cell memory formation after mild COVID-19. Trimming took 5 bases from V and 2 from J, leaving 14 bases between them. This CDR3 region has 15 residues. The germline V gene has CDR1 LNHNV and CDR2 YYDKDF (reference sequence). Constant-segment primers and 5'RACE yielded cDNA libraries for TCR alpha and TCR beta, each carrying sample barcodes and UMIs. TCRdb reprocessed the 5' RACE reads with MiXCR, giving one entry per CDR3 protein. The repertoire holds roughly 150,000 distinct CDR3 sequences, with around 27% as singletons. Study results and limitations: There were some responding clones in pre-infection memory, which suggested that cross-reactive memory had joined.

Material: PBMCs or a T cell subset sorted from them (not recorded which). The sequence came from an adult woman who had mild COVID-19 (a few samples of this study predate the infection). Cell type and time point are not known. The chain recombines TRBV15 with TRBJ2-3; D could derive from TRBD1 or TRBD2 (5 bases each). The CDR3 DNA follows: TGTGCCACCAGCCCCCGGGACGGAGCCACAGATACGCAGTATTTT. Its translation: CATSPRDGATDTQYF.